One sample yielded the 17 T cell receptor beta chains listed below, sequenced in a study of CD8 T cells in Susac syndrome. When the RNA was reverse transcribed, random hexamers were used with an input of about 0.45 to 1 ug. One entry per CDR3 protein, called by TCRdb with MiXCR from the immunoSEQ multiplex PCR reads. The sample carries approximately 230,000 distinct CDR3 sequences, over 85% recorded once. The material sequenced was CD4+ T cells from PBMCs. These receptors all come from a human donor with multiple sclerosis.

The J gene is TRBJ2-1, the V gene TRBV19; D possibly corresponds to TRBD2 (5 bases). The ends were cut back, 4 bases at V and 6 bases at J, with 7 bases in the middle. This CDR3 is 12 amino acids long. Germline CDR1 and CDR2: LNHDA and SQIVND (reference sequence). For the CDR3, the DNA is TGTGCCAGTAGTAGGACTGCCAATGAGCAGTTCTTC. This codes for CASSRTANEQFF.

The chain recombines TRBV18 with TRBJ1-1; no firm D call. V lost 1 base, J lost 1 base, and 16 bases lay in between. The CDR3 has 17 residues. Per germline, CDR1 KGHSH and CDR2 LQKENI. The CDR3 reads CASSPLPTGNTNTEAFF. In DNA, the CDR3 is TGTGCCAGCTCACCACTCCCCACGGGCAATACGAACACTGAAGCTTTCTTT.

The genes are TRBV25-1 and TRBJ2-3; the D gene is possibly TRBD1 (8 bases). CDR3 size: 15 residues. The germline V gene has CDR1 MGHDK and CDR2 SYGVNS. Trimming left V 4 bases short and J 3 bases short, with 14 bases between. The CDR3 loop is CASSGYRGGTDTQYF. The CDR3 nucleotides read TGTGCCAGCAGTGGGTACAGGGGGGGGACAGATACGCAGTATTTT.

V usage is TRBV6-6 and J usage is TRBJ1-4, with 9 bases aligning to TRBD1. V shed 6 bases, J shed 6 bases, and the junction held 5 bases outside the gene matches. The length of the CDR3 is 14 residues. Germline V CDR1 and CDR2: MNHNY, SVGAGI (reference sequence). CDR3 DNA sequence: TGTGCCAGCAGCTCGGGACAGGGTTATGAAAAACTGTTTTTT. Protein: CASSSGQGYEKLFF.

CDR3 nucleotides: TGCGCCAGCAGCTTCTTGGGGGGCAGCTCCTACGAGCAGTACTTC. It is translated as CASSFLGGSSYEQYF. The chain carries TRBV5-1 and TRBJ2-7, with D tentatively TRBD1 or TRBD2 (6 bases each). This CDR3 is built from 15 residues. The V and J ends lost 2 bases and 0 bases respectively, with 12 bases between them. Germline V gives CDR1 SGHRS, CDR2 YFSETQ.

This clonotype was found a few times. This sequence joins TRBV14 and TRBJ1-6; D is unresolved. The CDR3 is 16 residues long. Between the trimmed V and J ends, which lost 0 bases and 7 bases, there was a span of 13 bases. Germline-derived CDR1 and CDR2 are SGHDN and FVKESK. CDR3 nucleotide sequence: TGTGCCAGCAGCCAAGATAGCTTCTTAGTGAATTCACCCCTCCACTTT. Translated, it gives CASSQDSFLVNSPLHF.

As for this clonotype: A read error may produce the germline difference seen at one junction end. V usage is TRBV7-3 and J usage is TRBJ1-2; 10 nucleotides match TRBD1. Germline V gene sequence: CDR1 SGHTA, CDR2 FQGTGA. CDR3 length equals 14 residues. Here the CDR3 reads CASSQTGGGYCYTF. DNA of the CDR3: TGTGCCAGCAGCCAGACAGGGGGCGGCTATTGCTACACCTTC.

This rearrangement joins TRBV2 to TRBJ1-1; 8 bases are shared with TRBD1. The germline CDR1 and CDR2 sequences are SNHLY and FYNNEI. The V and J ends lost 3 bases and 4 bases, in that order; junction bases with no gene match: 7. This CDR3 has 15 amino acids. For the CDR3, the DNA is TGTGCCAGCAGTGACCGACAGGGGTCGGGCACTGAAGCTTTCTTT. Translated: CASSDRQGSGTEAFF.

The rearrangement uses TRBV11-2 and TRBJ1-5, with D hard to call. The CDR3 has 14 residues. V lost 4 bases and J 0 bases, leaving 7 bases between the germline ends. The germline V gene has CDR1 SGHAT and CDR2 FQNNGV. The CDR3 nucleotides are TGTGCCAGCAGCTACGCGCCTAGCAATCAGCCCCAGCATTTT. It is translated as CASSYAPSNQPQHF. Variable domain in full (rest from reference TRBV11-2 and TRBJ1-5): EAGVAQSPRYKIIEKRQSVAFWCNPISGHATLYWYQQILGQGPKLLIQFQNNGVVDDSQLPKDRFSAERLKGVDSTLKIQPAKLEDSAVYLCASSYAPSNQPQHFGDGTRLSIL.

The rearrangement joins TRBV3-1 to TRBJ2-3; no definite D call. This CDR3 has 15 amino acids. V was pared by 1 base and J by 2 bases, with 10 bases between. Germline V gene sequence: CDR1 LGHDT, CDR2 YNNKEL (reference sequence). The CDR3 DNA reads as TGTGCCAGCAGCCAAGCCGGGTCCTTCACAGATACGCAGTATTTT. Amino acids: CASSQAGSFTDTQYF.

The V and J genes are TRBV9 and TRBJ1-4, with D unclear. Between the trimmed V and J ends, which lost 0 bases and 7 bases, there was a span of 13 bases. The CDR3 is made up of 15 amino acids. Germline CDR1 is SGDLS and CDR2 is YYNGEE. This CDR3 is CASSVGPDPAEKLFF. The CDR3 DNA follows: TGTGCCAGCAGCGTAGGTCCGGACCCGGCTGAAAAACTGTTTTTT.

The chain combines TRBV15 with TRBJ1-6; D remains ambiguous. Germline CDR1 reads LNHNV; CDR2 reads YYDKDF (reference sequence). V lost 2 bases and J lost 12, with 14 bases in between. The CDR3 covers 14 residues. CDR3 protein: CATSRTEIIQPLHF. The CDR3 DNA reads TGTGCCACCAGCAGAACAGAGATAATTCAACCCCTCCACTTT.

The genes are TRBV5-4 and TRBJ1-3; TRBD1 is a possible D gene (5 bases). CDR3 size: 15 residues. The V gene lost 0 bases and the J gene lost 4 bases, with 11 bases spanning the gap. Looked up from germline, CDR1 is SGHNT and CDR2 is YYREEE (reference sequence). The CDR3 bases are TGTGCCAGCAGCTTGGGGGCAGGGCCCGGAAACACCATATATTTT. Its protein product is CASSLGAGPGNTIYF.

The chain employs TRBV28 and TRBJ2-1; maybe TRBD2 (6 bases). The CDR3 totals 13 residues. With 5 bases removed from V and 4 bases from J, the gap between germline ends came to 9 bases. Germline lookup yields CDR1 MDHEN and CDR2 SYDVKM. The CDR3 DNA is TGTGCCAGCAGTGGGGACTTATACAATGAGCAGTTCTTC. Residues: CASSGDLYNEQFF.

Only one count was recorded for this clonotype. The V gene is TRBV27, the J gene TRBJ2-2; 15 bases are shared with TRBD2. The CDR3 sequence is 17 residues long. The junction had 6 bases not matched to a gene; V was cut back by 3 bases and J by 7 bases. The germline CDR1 and CDR2 sequences are MNHEY and SMNVEV (reference sequence). CDR3 protein: CASSFSGLAGGVGELFF. CDR3 nucleotides: TGTGCCAGCAGTTTCTCGGGACTAGCGGGAGGAGTCGGGGAGCTGTTTTTT.

This chain links TRBV20-1 with TRBJ1-3; maybe TRBD1 (6 bases). Trimming left V 6 bases short and J 0 bases short, with 15 bases between. CDR1 DFQATT and CDR2 SNEGSKA come from the germline V gene (reference sequence). This CDR3 is built from 15 residues. In nucleotides, the CDR3 is TGCAGTGCACCGGACAGCATGTCCTCTGGAAACACCATATATTTT. Translated: CSAPDSMSSGNTIYF.

V and J are TRBV20-1 and TRBJ2-7; a weak D match, TRBD1 (6 bases). Germline assignment: CDR1 DFQATT and CDR2 SNEGSKA (reference sequence). The CDR3 has 14 amino acids. Between the trimmed V and J ends, which lost 5 bases and 0 bases, there was a span of 14 bases. The CDR3 sequence: CSAQNRDNSYEQYF. DNA for the CDR3: TGCAGTGCTCAAAACCGGGACAACTCCTACGAGCAGTACTTC.